Shown below are 3 T cell receptor beta chains from a single sample sequenced in a study of sequential checkpoint blockade in melanoma. Data came from immunoSEQ multiplex PCR; TCRdb stores just in-frame clones and leaves some out. This sample has about 11,000 clones, with under 85% found just once. Treatment here: randomized to nivolumab then ipilimumab (arm A) or the reverse (arm B). Sequenced here: CD8+ T cells sorted from blood (inferred from file names), sampled from a patient given nivolumab and ipilimumab in sequence. These receptors all come from a human donor with melanoma.

This clone was counted only a few times. The chain has TRBV15 and TRBJ2-6, with D perhaps TRBD2 (5 bases). Germline V CDR1 and CDR2: LNHNV, YYDKDF (reference sequence). V lost 4 bases and J lost 4, with 8 bases in between. The CDR3 consists of 14 residues. The CDR3 sequence: CATSIGSGANVLTF. The CDR3 nucleotides are TGTGCCACCAGCATAGGGAGCGGGGCCAACGTCCTGACTTTC.

The chain employs TRBV4-1 and TRBJ2-1; 10 bases fit TRBD2. The V gene end was trimmed by 2 bases and the J gene end by 1 base; junction bases not matched to a gene: 8. This CDR3 has 18 amino acids. Germline V lookup: CDR1 MGHRA, CDR2 YSYEKL. The CDR3 spells CASSQKGVAGGSYNEQFF. DNA of the CDR3: TGCGCCAGCAGCCAAAAAGGGGTAGCGGGAGGTTCCTACAATGAGCAGTTCTTC.

V and J are TRBV6-4 and TRBJ2-1; D unresolved. Germline CDR1 MRHNA, CDR2 SNTAGT. This CDR3 has 14 amino acids. V shed 4 bases and J shed 6 bases, with 13 bases lying between them. As DNA, the CDR3 is TGTGCCAGCAGTGCTTTGGTAGAGTCCAATGAGCAGTTCTTC. It is translated as CASSALVESNEQFF.